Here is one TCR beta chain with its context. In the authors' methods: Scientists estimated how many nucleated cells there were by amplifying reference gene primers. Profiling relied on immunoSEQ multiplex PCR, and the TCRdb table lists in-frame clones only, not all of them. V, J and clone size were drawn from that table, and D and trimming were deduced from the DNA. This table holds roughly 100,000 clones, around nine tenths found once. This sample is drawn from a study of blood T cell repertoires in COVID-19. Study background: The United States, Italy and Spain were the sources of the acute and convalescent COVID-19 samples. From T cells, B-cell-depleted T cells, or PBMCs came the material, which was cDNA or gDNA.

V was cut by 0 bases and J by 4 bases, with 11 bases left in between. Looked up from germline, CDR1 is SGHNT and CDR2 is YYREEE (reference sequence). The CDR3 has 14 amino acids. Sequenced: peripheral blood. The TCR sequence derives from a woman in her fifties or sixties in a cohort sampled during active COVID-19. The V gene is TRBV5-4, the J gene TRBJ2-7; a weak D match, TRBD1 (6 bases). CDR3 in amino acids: CASSLGQATYEQYF. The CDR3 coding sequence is TGTGCCAGCAGCTTGGGACAGGCGACTTACGAGCAGTACTTC.